This paragraph covers one TCR beta chain sequence. Its cognate antigen has yet to be identified. The input lacks base qualities; no much larger clone sits a single base away. This sample was taken from a study of cytomegalovirus exposure and HLA in healthy donors listed by TCRdb under 2017. Context from the whole study: An earlier analysis of 587 of the donors reported 276 Gb of sequence data and 90 million to 120 million unique TCR beta sequences obtained from 180 million or so T cells. Roughly 290 gigabases of sequencing data and around 85 million unique TCR sequences made up an early release that covered 500 to 650 HLA-typed donors. Of the approximately 400 genotyped donors, around 81% fell in the genetic ancestry cluster associated with self-reported Caucasian donors. The study aimed to test whether cataloging public T cell receptors could reveal signatures of past pathogen exposure. Using immunosequencing, the study profiled T cell repertoires from 666 subjects and related those repertoires to cytomegalovirus serostatus. A separate validation cohort of 100 to 150 different subjects was used in addition to the approximately 670-subject first cohort. To predict cytomegalovirus infection status, the study combined high-throughput TCR immunosequencing, statistical association of individual TCRs with disease status, and machine learning. To study patterns of TCR occurrence, a later analysis re-analyzed previously published TCR beta repertoires from around 670 donors and added high-resolution HLA genotyping. In the later analysis, no new phenotypic data were used to find candidate immune exposures; instead, reliance was placed on TCR beta sequences and their occurrence across donors. To decide whether each TCR beta V gene segment behaved as functional or pseudogenic, an earlier analysis of 587 of the donors relied on high-throughput TCR beta sequencing. Alongside the repertoire data, information on donor age, sex, ethnicity and CMV serostatus was compiled. Genome-wide SNP genotypes for about 65% of the 666 donors were used in a later genetic analysis, which treated that subset as a discovery cohort. All discovery cohort repertoires had been generated on a single sequencing platform. Both class I and class II loci were covered by HLA typing, at four-digit resolution. The number of donors typed differed by locus, with roughly 629-640 for A, B, C, DRB1 and DQB1, roughly 550 for DQA1, approximately 570 for DPA1, and around 430 for DPB1. Because of strong linkage in the cohort, a handful of DR-DQ haplotypes were treated as single units for association and clustering. On average, roughly 250,000 unique TCR beta nucleotide sequences were sequenced per donor among more than 350 genotyped donors of the cohort, with around 19% of those sequences being non-productive. What the study reported, not specific to this receptor: A further reported finding was that TCR beta sequences accurately predicted the HLA-A and HLA-B alleles for most subjects in the first cohort. In a later analysis, HLA-associated TCR beta chains showed more clonal expansion and lower generation probabilities than non-associated chains that were equally common. This cohort had only TCR beta chains sequenced, and the lack of alpha or paired-chain data limited which features could be detected. Presence/absence analyses assumed roughly uniform sequencing depth across donors, an assumption that may not hold. In a later analysis, 15,000 to 20,000 TCR beta sequences were associated with specific HLA alleles at a false discovery rate of 0.05. It was suggested by the authors that the approach could potentially be generalized to other disease states and immunological phenotypes. In both the original and validation cohorts, the classifier was reported to diagnose cytomegalovirus status with high specificity and sensitivity. Most TCR sequences were observed very rarely across donors, whereas some public TCRs were present in many individuals. Because some donors lacked HLA typing at each locus, the association tests relied only on the typed subset. In an earlier analysis of around 500 of the donors, most TCR beta V segments appeared in productive rearrangements about 87% or about 30% of the time, broadly matching IMGT annotations. For the cohort, immune exposure information was limited to CMV serostatus. In a later genetic analysis, fewer N-insertions in productive TCRs were reported among donors in an Asian-associated ancestry cluster than the roughly 700-donor mean. V-gene and J-gene trimming of TCR beta chains was associated with a missense DCLRE1C variant in a later genetic analysis, and the association was replicated in an independent cohort. A group of highly shared sequence variants was considered likely to be a technical artifact of the sequencing pipeline. Correlated functional status among segregating V segments might be attributable to linkage disequilibrium, but an unknown experimental factor could not be ruled out. In a later analysis, several top co-occurrence clusters were reported to appear linked to parvovirus B19, influenza, CMV and Epstein-Barr virus. In vitro tests confirmed that a few of the cytomegalovirus-associated TCR beta chains recognize cytomegalovirus antigens. The study gave a list of under 200 TCR beta chains associated with cytomegalovirus. A later analysis found that TCR association rates varied across HLA loci, with DRB1 alleles showing the most associated TCRs and HLA-C alleles the fewest. According to a later analysis, most CMV-associated TCR beta chains appeared to be HLA-restricted, and the HLA associations seemed to be driven largely by CMV exposure. When HLA alleles, especially DR and DQ, strongly co-occurred, attributing TCR associations to individual alleles was difficult. Because counts were too low, about 17 rarely observed V segments, including chromosome 9 orphons, were excluded from the earlier analysis of roughly 580 of the donors.

Libraries were prepared through the immunoSEQ multiplex PCR assay. For the multiplex PCR, a mixture combining 60 forward primers for TCR Vbeta segments and 13 reverse primers for TCR Jbeta segments was used. Amplification of the CDR3 region of rearranged TCR beta genes was performed with a multiplex PCR assay on genomic DNA. The amplified TCR beta libraries were sequenced on the Illumina HiSeq System as 87-base-pair reads. The authors processed their data as follows. A later analysis counted tens of millions of unique TCR beta chains across the 666 repertoires, and about 10 million of these chains were shared by at least two donors. To remove PCR and sequencing errors, raw reads were error-corrected and collapsed into unique sequences using a nearest-neighbor algorithm that merged closely related sequences. Alignment of CDR3 sequences to IMGT reference sequences was used to assign V, D and J gene segments. For a sequence to be retained, a match of at least six nucleotides was required to both a V gene segment and a J gene segment. A rearrangement counted as productive if the CDR3 had no stop codons and remained in frame with V and J, and every other rearrangement counted as non-productive. CDR3 was defined according to IMGT convention as the region running from the second conserved V-encoded cysteine to the conserved J-encoded phenylalanine. The earlier analysis of 587 of the donors excluded sequences that lacked an unambiguous match to a single V gene segment. An earlier analysis of 587 of the donors classified V segments as functional when productive rearrangements were above 56.7% and as segregating when the standard deviation between donors was above 5%. To diagnose cytomegalovirus status from the catalog of TCR beta chain sequences, a statistical classification framework was built. In a later analysis, V and J genes were assigned by comparing TCR nucleotide sequences against IMGT/GENE-DB human TR gene sequences. The TCRdist pipeline was used in a later analysis to assign CDR3 sequences and most-parsimonious VDJ recombination scenarios. A later analysis defined each TCR beta chain by its CDR3 amino acid sequence plus V-gene family, and excluded reads lacking a unique V-gene family. A later analysis removed 550 to 650 highly shared, low-generation-probability nucleotide sequences to deal with suspected cross-contamination and a sequencing artifact. For each public chain, a later analysis derived a clonal expansion index from normalized ranks of inferred template counts within each repertoire. A later analysis computed generation probabilities with a VDJ recombination model fitted to out-of-frame rearrangements, and checked the results against IGoR. In a later analysis, hypergeometric tests were used to score TCR-TCR, TCR-HLA and TCR-CMV co-occurrence, with a repertoire-size bias correction applied to TCR pairs. In a later analysis, false discovery rates were estimated by permuting HLA or CMV assignments 20 times. In a later analysis, co-occurring TCRs were grouped using DBSCAN, with TCRdist sequence similarity added in when clustering inside HLA-allele-positive subsets. Repertoires with fewer than 30,000 or more than 120,000 public chains were left out of co-occurrence clustering, as were about 5 repertoires with anomalous nucleotide sharing. The source is immuneACCESS, and TCRdb retained only in-frame sequences with V and J called. Part of the clones is not carried over; for the studies checked, unresolved V genes explain less than half of this, and the remainder is unexplained. Clonal size and the V and J genes are those of that table, whereas D and trimming came from the DNA. The sample records about 190,000 clones, around three quarters of which are singletons. Clones ranked in the top ten supply about 1.6% of the sample.

The cohort consisted of hundreds of healthy bone marrow donors. All cohort members were sampled while nominally healthy, although unrecorded immune exposures were likely present. The donor was CMV seronegative and belonged to the group of under 400 seronegative cohort members. Each donor provided a peripheral blood sample, and peripheral blood mononuclear cells were used for TCR beta sequencing. The Qiagen DNeasy Blood Extraction Kit was used to extract genomic DNA from the blood cell samples. The material sequenced was PBMCs. This sequence originates from a woman aged 18-29 years in good health and CMV-seronegative.

At the DNA level, the sequence is TGTGCCAGTAGGGAGACAGGGATGAGTTATAATTCACCCCTCCACTTT. Translated, it gives CASRETGMSYNSPLHF. The chain employs TRBV19 and TRBJ1-6, with TRBD1 identical over 7 junction bases. Clipping removes 6 bases from V and 4 bases from J, with 9 as the unmatched junction base count. The CDR1 and CDR2 encoded by the germline V gene (reference sequence) are LNHDA and SQIVND. Measured from the cysteine to the phenylalanine, the CDR3 is 16 residues long. Only the CDR3 part of the read is kept: 48 bases, read in frame from the first base.